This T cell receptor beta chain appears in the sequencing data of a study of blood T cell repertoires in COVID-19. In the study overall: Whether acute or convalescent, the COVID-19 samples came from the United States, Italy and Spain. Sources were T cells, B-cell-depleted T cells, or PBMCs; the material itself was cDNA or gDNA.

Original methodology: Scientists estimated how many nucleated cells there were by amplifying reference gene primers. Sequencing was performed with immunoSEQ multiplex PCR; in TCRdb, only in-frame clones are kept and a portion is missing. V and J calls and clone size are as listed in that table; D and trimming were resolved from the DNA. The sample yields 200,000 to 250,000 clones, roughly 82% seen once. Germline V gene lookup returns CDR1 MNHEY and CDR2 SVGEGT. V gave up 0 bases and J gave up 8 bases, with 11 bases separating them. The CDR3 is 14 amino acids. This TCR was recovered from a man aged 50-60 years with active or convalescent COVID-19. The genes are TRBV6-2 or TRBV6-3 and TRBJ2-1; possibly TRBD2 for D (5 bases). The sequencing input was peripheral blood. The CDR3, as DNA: TGTGCCAGCAGTTACTCGGCGGGTCCAGATGAGCAGTTCTTC. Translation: CASSYSAGPDEQFF.